Each of the 22 T cell receptor beta chains below was sequenced from the same sample in a study of CD8+ T cells in alopecia areata. The sample's treatment: oral pan-JAK inhibitor, 5-10 mg twice daily. Reverse transcribed after extraction, RNA yielded cDNA as the sequencing template. Produced via immunoSEQ multiplex PCR; TCRdb's table is partial and in-frame only. The sample contains roughly 110,000 clones, around 53% of which appear only once. Sequenced material: CD8+ T cells sorted from blood, taken at week 24, from a patient treated with tofacitinib. The source of these receptors is a human donor with alopecia areata.

The gene calls are TRBV27 and TRBJ2-7; a weak D match, TRBD1 (6 bases). CDR3 length equals 15 residues. Germline CDR1 MNHEY, CDR2 SMNVEV (reference sequence). V lost 0 bases to trimming and J lost 0 bases, with 9 bases between them. The CDR3 spells CASSLSKDSSYEQYF. Here the CDR3 DNA reads TGTGCCAGCAGTTTATCGAAGGACAGCTCCTACGAGCAGTACTTC.

This clone showed up just a few times. The chain's CDR3 is CASSQGVERRTGELFF. CDR3 nucleotides: TGCGCCAGCAGCCAAGGGGTAGAGAGGCGTACCGGGGAGCTGTTTTTT. V and J are TRBV4-1 and TRBJ2-2; D unresolved. This CDR3 is 16 amino acids long. The germline V gene encodes CDR1 MGHRA and CDR2 YSYEKL. V was trimmed by 1 base and J by 5 bases, leaving 14 bases between them.

This clone was found a few times. This rearrangement joins TRBV5-1 to TRBJ2-7; a weak D match, TRBD1 (6 bases). The germline gives CDR1 SGHRS, CDR2 YFSETQ. V was clipped by 1 base and J by 2 bases, with 10 bases between them. The CDR3 runs to 14 residues. The CDR3 DNA follows: TGCGCCAGCAGCTTGACAGGGAGCGCCTACGAGCAGTACTTC. It yields the protein CASSLTGSAYEQYF.

This chain uses TRBV5-1 with TRBJ2-7; D not resolved. The CDR3 loop spans 11 amino acids. CDR1 SGHRS and CDR2 YFSETQ come from the germline V gene. Trimming left V 3 bases short and J 6 bases short, with 7 bases between. The CDR3 DNA is TGCGCCAGCAGCTGGGGTGGCGAGCAGTACTTC. Its protein is CASSWGGEQYF.

The V call is TRBV7-9, the J call TRBJ1-1; D is unresolved. Trimming pared 1 base from V and 7 bases from J, leaving 7 bases between. The CDR3 covers 12 residues. CDR1 is SEHNR and CDR2 is FQNEAQ in the germline V gene (reference sequence). DNA of the CDR3: TGTGCCAGCAGCTTAGGACGGGATGAAGCTTTCTTT. It translates to CASSLGRDEAFF.

There are a few counts of this clone. J is TRBJ2-2 and V is TRBV29-1; 7 nucleotides agree with TRBD1. The V segment lost 5 bases and the J segment 1 base; nucleotides outside the gene matches: 4. Germline-derived CDR1 and CDR2 are SQVTM and ANQGSEA. The CDR3 runs 14 residues. This CDR3 reads CSVWDSVNTGELFF. The DNA for the CDR3 is TGCAGCGTTTGGGACAGCGTGAACACCGGGGAGCTGTTTTTT.

The genes are TRBV5-1 and TRBJ2-5; D ambiguous. Trimming pared 2 bases from V and 3 bases from J, leaving 11 bases between. From germline, CDR1 is SGHRS and CDR2 YFSETQ. The CDR3 runs to 14 residues. Written as DNA, the CDR3 is TGCGCCAGCAGCTTAACGACTCGAAAAGAGACCCAGTACTTC. It yields the protein CASSLTTRKETQYF.

The V gene is TRBV5-1, the J gene TRBJ2-1; the D is unclear. The CDR3 sequence is 16 residues long. The V end was cut by 0 bases, the J end by 0 bases, with 10 bases between. Germline CDR1 and CDR2: SGHRS and YFSETQ. The CDR3 DNA reads as TGCGCCAGCAGCTTGGACCTGATGGGCTCCTACAATGAGCAGTTCTTC. Its protein is CASSLDLMGSYNEQFF.

The V call is TRBV27, the J call TRBJ2-2, with 10 nucleotides matching TRBD1. Losses at the gene ends were 0 bases for V and 4 bases for J; bases not matched to a gene: 11. CDR1 MNHEY and CDR2 SMNVEV come from the germline V gene (reference sequence). The CDR3 length is 19 residues. The CDR3 here is CASSLSSRRDRGPTGELFF. The CDR3 nucleotides are TGTGCCAGCAGTTTATCTAGCCGCCGGGACAGGGGCCCCACCGGGGAGCTGTTTTTT.

This chain connects TRBV27 to TRBJ2-7; D is perhaps TRBD1 (6 bases). Germline CDR1 and CDR2: MNHEY and SMNVEV (reference sequence). Trimming took off 5 bases at V and 4 bases at J, with 15 bases between the two ends. This CDR3 spans 14 amino acids. CDR3 sequence reads: CASSPTATGYEQYF. CDR3 in DNA: TGTGCCAGCAGTCCCACCGCCACAGGGTACGAGCAGTACTTC.

This chain joins TRBV7-8 and TRBJ2-7; 9 nucleotides match TRBD2. Looked up from germline, CDR1 is SGHVS and CDR2 is FQNEAQ. Trimming removed 1 base from V and 2 bases from J; junction bases left unmatched: 6. This CDR3 is built from 16 residues. The CDR3 nucleotides read TGTGCCAGCAGCTTAGGGTGGGCTAGCGGGGCCTACGAGCAGTACTTC. This codes for CASSLGWASGAYEQYF.

The rearrangement uses TRBV5-6 and TRBJ2-1; TRBD2 might be the D (6 bases). CDR1 SGHDT and CDR2 YYEEEE come from the germline V gene. V lost 1 base to trimming and J lost 8 bases, with 19 bases between them. This CDR3 spans 16 amino acids. The CDR3 region is CASSLLMRGLVDEQFF. In DNA form, the CDR3 reads TGTGCCAGCAGCTTGCTTATGCGGGGCCTCGTGGATGAGCAGTTCTTC.

This clone has only a few counts. V gene TRBV5-6 combines with J gene TRBJ2-7; 9 bases match TRBD1. CDR1 is SGHDT, CDR2 YYEEEE, per germline. Germline trimming cut 6 bases from V and 0 bases from J; bases unmatched to any gene: 7. The CDR3 is 15 residues long. In DNA form, the CDR3 reads TGTGCCAGCACCTTTGGGACAGGGTCCTCCTACGAGCAGTACTTC. Residues: CASTFGTGSSYEQYF.

The DNA for the CDR3 is TGTGCCAGCGGGAGTCAGTTCTACGAGCAGTACTTC. It specifies CASGSQFYEQYF. The chain links TRBV27 to TRBJ2-7; D is perhaps TRBD2 (5 bases). The CDR3 contains 12 residues. In germline, CDR1 is MNHEY, CDR2 SMNVEV (reference sequence). V shed 8 bases and J shed 3 bases, with 11 bases lying between them.

This clone was recorded once. This sequence joins TRBV30 and TRBJ1-2; maybe TRBD1 (5 bases). This CDR3 spans 13 amino acids. Trimming pared 1 base from V and 5 bases from J, leaving 11 bases between. Germline V gene sequence: CDR1 GTSNPN, CDR2 SVGIG (reference sequence). The CDR3: CAWSAWRQYGYTF. Here the CDR3 DNA reads TGTGCCTGGAGTGCTTGGAGACAGTATGGCTACACCTTC.

J is TRBJ2-1 and V is TRBV7-2, with 8 bases identical to TRBD2. The CDR3 length is 15 residues. The V gene's germline CDR1 is SGHTA and CDR2 FQGNSA. After removal of 5 bases from V and 3 bases from J, the junction contained 6 bases not matched to a gene. CDR3 loop: CASSDLAGFYNEQFF. Written as DNA, the CDR3 is TGTGCCAGCAGCGACCTAGCGGGCTTCTACAATGAGCAGTTCTTC.

This chain joins TRBV7-8 and TRBJ2-7, with 7 bases matching TRBD1. V was pared by 4 bases and J by 5 bases, with 8 bases of the junction left unmatched. The CDR3 runs to 14 residues. Germline V gene sequence: CDR1 SGHVS, CDR2 FQNEAQ. The CDR3 bases are TGTGCCAGCAGCTCGACAGGGAAAGGGCACGAGCAGTACTTC. This encodes CASSSTGKGHEQYF.

The chain is built from TRBV13 and TRBJ2-5; no firm D call. Germline CDR1 reads PRHDT; CDR2 reads FYEKMQ (reference sequence). V gave up 3 bases and J gave up 5 bases, with 7 bases separating them. The CDR3 consists of 12 residues. The CDR3 protein is CASSFGDETQYF. The CDR3 DNA reads as TGTGCCAGCAGCTTTGGGGATGAGACCCAGTACTTC.

This clone has a handful of counts. The V gene is TRBV11-2, the J gene TRBJ2-1; 8 positions agree with TRBD1. Trimming removed 5 bases from V and 6 bases from J; junction bases left unmatched: 6. CDR3 length: 14 amino acids. Per germline, CDR1 SGHAT and CDR2 FQNNGV. The DNA of the CDR3 is TGTGCCAGCAGCGGACAGGGTATATTCAATGAGCAGTTCTTC. This codes for CASSGQGIFNEQFF.

This chain connects TRBV5-4 to TRBJ2-5; possible D gene TRBD1, 6 bases. This CDR3 contains 16 residues. V lost 0 bases and J lost 5, with 17 bases in between. In germline, CDR1 is SGHNT, CDR2 YYREEE (reference sequence). CDR3 sequence (DNA): TGTGCCAGCAGCTTGGACGGAGAAGGGACAAGGGAGACCCAGTACTTC. This sequence encodes CASSLDGEGTRETQYF.

The rearrangement links TRBV2 to TRBJ2-5; D ambiguous. Trimming left V 4 bases short and J 0 bases short, with 6 bases between. Germline CDR1 SNHLY, CDR2 FYNNEI. This CDR3 region has 13 residues. The CDR3: CASSVEDQETQYF. In DNA form, the CDR3 reads TGTGCCAGCAGTGTCGAGGACCAAGAGACCCAGTACTTC.

Remarks on this clone: A read error may produce the germline difference seen at one junction end. The chain combines TRBV4-1 with TRBJ2-5; 11 bases map to TRBD2. CDR1 is MGHRA and CDR2 is YSYEKL in the germline V gene. This CDR3 has 15 residues. The CDR3 sequence: CASSPLAGDQETQYF. The CDR3 nucleotides are TGTGCCAGCAGCCCACTAGCGGGGGATCAAGAGACCCAGTACTTC.